The 20 T cell receptor beta chains reported below all come from one sample, sequenced in a study of T-cell reconstitution after alpha-beta-depleted transplantation in children. The authors prepared the TCRbeta library with unique molecular identifiers. TCRdb re-called the PCR reads through MiXCR, storing one row per CDR3 protein. The data show a few hundred thousand distinct CDR3 sequences, around 12% seen once. Sequenced material: PBMCs from the stem cell graft donor, taken from the stem cell graft. The receptors come from a human donor who donated a stem cell graft to a child with combined immunodeficiency.

This chain connects TRBV20-1 to TRBJ2-7; unclear D gene. The V and J ends lost 6 bases and 2 bases respectively, with 11 bases between them. Germline lookup yields CDR1 DFQATT and CDR2 SNEGSKA (reference sequence). The CDR3 sequence is 12 residues long. The CDR3 DNA reads TGCAGTGCCACACAAGAGACCTACGAGCAGTACTTC. Its translation is CSATQETYEQYF.

This clonotype came up a few times. The chain uses TRBV29-1 and TRBJ2-1; 7 bases match TRBD2. Germline V gene sequence: CDR1 SQVTM, CDR2 ANQGSEA. V was clipped by 7 bases and J by 1 base; unmatched bases: 4. The CDR3 has 13 amino acids. CDR3 in amino acids: CSGTSVSYNEQFF. The CDR3 DNA sequence: TGCAGCGGTACTAGCGTATCCTACAATGAGCAGTTCTTC.

This clonotype was counted a few times. The chain recombines TRBV7-9 with TRBJ1-2; perhaps TRBD1 as D (5 bases). Germline loops: CDR1 SEHNR, CDR2 FQNEAQ (reference sequence). V dropped 1 base and J dropped 4 bases, with 10 bases sitting between them. The CDR3 contains 14 residues. CDR3 residues: CASSLVSDSYGYTF. CDR3 coding DNA: TGTGCCAGCAGCTTAGTAAGCGACAGCTATGGCTACACCTTC.

The CDR3 region is CASSQDGSGLYEQYF. As DNA, the CDR3 is TGCGCCAGCAGCCAAGATGGGTCTGGCCTCTACGAGCAGTACTTC. The J gene is TRBJ2-7, the V gene TRBV4-3; D is undetermined. CDR1 and CDR2 from the germline V gene are LGHNA and YSLEER. CDR3 length: 15 amino acids. Trimming stripped 0 bases from V and 3 bases from J, with 12 bases between.

The chain combines TRBV20-1 with TRBJ1-5; possible D gene TRBD1, 6 bases. V was shortened by 3 bases and J by 3 bases, with 9 bases between the two germline ends. The CDR3 is 13 amino acids. The germline V gene has CDR1 DFQATT and CDR2 SNEGSKA (reference sequence). CDR3 in DNA: TGCAGTGCTAGTTGGGACACCAATCAGCCCCAGCATTTT. This sequence encodes CSASWDTNQPQHF.

Many counts were recorded for this clonotype. The chain couples TRBV3-1 to TRBJ1-1; 8 nucleotides agree with TRBD1. CDR1 LGHDT and CDR2 YNNKEL come from the germline V gene (reference sequence). The CDR3 has 16 amino acids. With V trimmed by 1 base and J by 4 bases, 8 bases remained unmatched. The CDR3 DNA reads as TGTGCCAGCAGCCAAGCCCAGGGGGCGTGGGGCACTGAAGCTTTCTTT. Residues: CASSQAQGAWGTEAFF.

This clonotype has more than one count but fewer than ten. The rearrangement links TRBV10-3 to TRBJ2-7; D unresolved. This CDR3 comprises 16 residues. V was cut by 0 bases and J by 7 bases, with 19 bases left in between. The germline gives CDR1 ENHRY, CDR2 SYGVKD. CDR3 DNA sequence: TGTGCCATCAGTGAGTCGGAACAAGCGCCCGAATCGGAGCAGTACTTC. Translating gives CAISESEQAPESEQYF.

This sequence joins TRBV20-1 and TRBJ2-3, with no clear D. Germline loops: CDR1 DFQATT, CDR2 SNEGSKA (reference sequence). V lost 2 bases and J lost 3, with 15 bases in between. The CDR3 loop spans 15 amino acids. The CDR3 region is CSARLGLSNTDTQYF. CDR3 nucleotide sequence: TGCAGTGCTAGACTAGGGTTATCCAATACAGATACGCAGTATTTT.

This rearrangement joins TRBV9 to TRBJ2-5; the D gene is possibly TRBD1 (5 bases). The germline gives CDR1 SGDLS, CDR2 YYNGEE. Trimming shortened V by 2 bases and J by 1 base, and 12 bases separated the two germline ends. This CDR3 comprises 15 residues. The CDR3 nucleotides are TGTGCCAGCAGCGTCCAGGGTGTCCGCCAAGAGACCCAGTACTTC. Its protein product is CASSVQGVRQETQYF.

This chain links TRBV11-2 with TRBJ2-3, with TRBD2 matching over 9 bases. The CDR3 runs to 21 residues. Looked up from germline, CDR1 is SGHAT and CDR2 is FQNNGV. Trimming cost V 6 bases and J 9 bases; bases outside gene matches: 31. The CDR3 reads CASSLLAGFPRRREGDKTQYF. The CDR3 nucleotides are TGTGCCAGCAGTCTACTAGCGGGCTTCCCTCGACGCCGGGAGGGGGATAAAACGCAGTATTTT.

This clonotype was seen more than once but under ten times. The chain has TRBV3-1 and TRBJ2-7, with 9 nucleotides matching TRBD1. V lost 3 bases to trimming and J lost 1 base; unmatched junction nucleotides: 4. There are 15 residues in the CDR3. Germline lookup yields CDR1 LGHDT and CDR2 YNNKEL (reference sequence). The DNA of the CDR3 is TGTGCCAGCAGCCACCACGGGACAGGGTCCTACGAGCAGTACTTC. This translates into CASSHHGTGSYEQYF.

The V gene is TRBV27, the J gene TRBJ2-1, with D perhaps TRBD1 (5 bases). The V gene lost 10 bases and the J gene lost 0 bases, with 13 bases spanning the gap. CDR3 length: 14 amino acids. Germline CDR1 is MNHEY and CDR2 is SMNVEV (reference sequence). The CDR3 loop is CANSDRNSYNEQFF. The CDR3 DNA follows: TGTGCCAACTCCGACAGAAACTCCTACAATGAGCAGTTCTTC.

CDR3 nucleotides: TGTGCCAGCAGCTTAGCCAACCGAGACAGCCTTAACACTGAAGCTTTCTTT. Protein: CASSLANRDSLNTEAFF. The V and J genes are TRBV7-9 and TRBJ1-1; tentative D call: TRBD1 (5 bases). Germline-derived CDR1 and CDR2 are SEHNR and FQNEAQ (reference sequence). The germline V and J ends were trimmed by 0 bases and 2 bases, with 16 bases remaining between them. This CDR3 has 17 residues.

This clonotype was recorded at least ten times. The chain links TRBV7-9 to TRBJ2-3; TRBD2 aligns across 14 bases. The CDR3 totals 19 residues. From germline, CDR1 is SEHNR and CDR2 FQNEAQ (reference sequence). V was pared by 4 bases and J by 0 bases, with 9 bases of the junction left unmatched. CDR3 DNA: TGTGCCAGCAGCTACGGAACGACTAGCGGGGGGGCCAGCACAGATACGCAGTATTTT. Its protein is CASSYGTTSGGASTDTQYF.

A few counts support this clonotype. This chain joins TRBV7-3 and TRBJ2-1; 12 bases line up with TRBD2. This CDR3 is 16 amino acids long. V lost 5 bases, J lost 6 bases, and 8 bases stayed unmatched. Germline V gene lookup returns CDR1 SGHTA and CDR2 FQGTGA. The CDR3 loop reads CASSPRTSGAPNEQFF. CDR3 sequence (DNA): TGTGCCAGCAGCCCGCGGACTAGCGGGGCCCCCAATGAGCAGTTCTTC.

The chain links TRBV12-3 or TRBV12-4 to TRBJ2-3, with D possibly TRBD2 on 6 matching bases. V lost 5 bases to trimming and J lost 6 bases, with 21 bases between them. CDR3 length: 16 amino acids. The chain's CDR3 is CASSPMAGRGGDTQYF. For the CDR3, the DNA is TGTGCCAGCAGTCCCATGGCCGGGCGGGGCGGGGATACGCAGTATTTT.

This clonotype came up a few times. This sequence joins TRBV20-1 and TRBJ2-5; 10 bases map to TRBD2. The CDR3 totals 13 residues. The germline gives CDR1 DFQATT, CDR2 SNEGSKA (reference sequence). V gave up 5 bases and J gave up 4 bases; unmatched junction bases: 4. DNA for the CDR3: TGCAGTGCTGCTAGCGGGGGAGGAGAGACCCAGTACTTC. It codes for CSAASGGGETQYF.

This clonotype came up many times. The chain combines TRBV20-1 with TRBJ2-3; D is ambiguous. This CDR3 region has 11 residues. Trimming shortened V by 6 bases and J by 6 bases, and 10 bases separated the two germline ends. Germline V gives CDR1 DFQATT, CDR2 SNEGSKA (reference sequence). The CDR3 coding sequence is TGCAGTGCCCTCGGGTGGGATACGCAGTATTTT. This gives the protein CSALGWDTQYF.

The table lists this clonotype with a few counts. The rearrangement links TRBV9 to TRBJ2-5, with 7 bases aligning to TRBD2. The CDR3 loop spans 15 amino acids. Germline V gene lookup returns CDR1 SGDLS and CDR2 YYNGEE. V lost 1 base and J lost 2; bases outside the gene matches: 5. The CDR3 sequence is CASSVTGGTQETQYF. The CDR3, as DNA: TGTGCCAGCAGCGTAACGGGGGGAACACAAGAGACCCAGTACTTC.

This clonotype has more than one count but fewer than ten. The chain joins TRBV20-1 to TRBJ2-7, with D tentatively TRBD1 or TRBD2 (5 bases each). Trimming cost V 4 bases and J 2 bases, with 21 bases left between them. There are 16 residues in the CDR3. The germline gives CDR1 DFQATT, CDR2 SNEGSKA (reference sequence). In nucleotides, the CDR3 is TGCAGTGCTACTCCATACGGTGGGGGAACAACCTACGAGCAGTACTTC. Translated, it gives CSATPYGGGTTYEQYF.